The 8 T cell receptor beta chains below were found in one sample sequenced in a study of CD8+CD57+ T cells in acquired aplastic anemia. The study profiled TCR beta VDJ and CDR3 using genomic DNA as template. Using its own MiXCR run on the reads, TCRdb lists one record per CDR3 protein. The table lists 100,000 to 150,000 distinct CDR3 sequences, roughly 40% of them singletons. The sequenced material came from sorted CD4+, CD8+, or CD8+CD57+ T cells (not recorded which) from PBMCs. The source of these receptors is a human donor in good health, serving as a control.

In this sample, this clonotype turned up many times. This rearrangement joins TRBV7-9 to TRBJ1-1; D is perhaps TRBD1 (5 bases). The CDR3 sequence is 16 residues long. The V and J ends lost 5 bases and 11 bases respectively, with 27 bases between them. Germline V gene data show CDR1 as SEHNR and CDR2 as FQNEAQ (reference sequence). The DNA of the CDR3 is TGTGCCAGCAGCGTAAGGGGAATCGTGACCCATGTTGAGGCTTTCTTT. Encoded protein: CASSVRGIVTHVEAFF.

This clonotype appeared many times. DNA of the CDR3: TGTGCCAGCAGCTTTGGACGGGGCAAACGGAATGAGCAGTTCTTC. Its protein product is CASSFGRGKRNEQFF. This chain links TRBV11-2 with TRBJ2-1, with D perhaps assigned TRBD1 or TRBD2 (5 bases each). Germline loops: CDR1 SGHAT, CDR2 FQNNGV. Trimming shortened V by 3 bases and J by 7 bases, and 16 bases separated the two germline ends. This CDR3 is 15 amino acids long.

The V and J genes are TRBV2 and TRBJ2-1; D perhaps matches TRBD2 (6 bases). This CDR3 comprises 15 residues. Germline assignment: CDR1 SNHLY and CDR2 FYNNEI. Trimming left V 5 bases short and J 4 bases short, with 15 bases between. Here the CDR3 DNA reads TGTGCCAGCAGTCCGGGAGACCCGCAATACAATGAGCAGTTCTTC. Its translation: CASSPGDPQYNEQFF.

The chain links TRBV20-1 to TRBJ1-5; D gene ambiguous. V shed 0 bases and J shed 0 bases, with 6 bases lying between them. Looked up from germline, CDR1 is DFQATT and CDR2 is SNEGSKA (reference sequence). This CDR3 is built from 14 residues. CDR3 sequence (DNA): TGCAGTGCTAGAGATAGAGGTAGCAATCAGCCCCAGCATTTT. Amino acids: CSARDRGSNQPQHF.

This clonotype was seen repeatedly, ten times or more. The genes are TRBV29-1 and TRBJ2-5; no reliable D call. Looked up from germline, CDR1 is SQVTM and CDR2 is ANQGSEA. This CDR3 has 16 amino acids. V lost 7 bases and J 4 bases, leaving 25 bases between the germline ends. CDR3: CSAAPLYNADGETQYF. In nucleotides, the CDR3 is TGCAGCGCTGCTCCTCTTTATAATGCCGATGGAGAGACCCAGTACTTC.

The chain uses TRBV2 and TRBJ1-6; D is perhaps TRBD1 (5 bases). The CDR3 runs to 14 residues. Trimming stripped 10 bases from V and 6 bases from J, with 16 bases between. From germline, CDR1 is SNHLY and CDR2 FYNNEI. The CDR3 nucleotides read TGTGCCAACACCAACGCAGGGAGTAATTCACCCCTCCACTTT. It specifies CANTNAGSNSPLHF.

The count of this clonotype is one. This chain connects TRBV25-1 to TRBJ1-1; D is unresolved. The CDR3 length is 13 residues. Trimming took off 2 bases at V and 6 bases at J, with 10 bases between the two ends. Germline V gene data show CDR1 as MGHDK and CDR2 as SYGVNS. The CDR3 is CASSEQTHAEAFF. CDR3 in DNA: TGTGCCAGCAGTGAACAGACTCACGCTGAAGCTTTCTTT.

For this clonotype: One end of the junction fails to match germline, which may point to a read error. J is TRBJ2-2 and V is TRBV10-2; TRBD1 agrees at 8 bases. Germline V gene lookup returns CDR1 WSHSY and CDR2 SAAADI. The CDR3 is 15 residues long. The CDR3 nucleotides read TGTGCCAGCAGCCCCAGGGCAGGGGGCTTCGGGGAGCTGTTTTTT. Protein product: CASSPRAGGFGELFF.